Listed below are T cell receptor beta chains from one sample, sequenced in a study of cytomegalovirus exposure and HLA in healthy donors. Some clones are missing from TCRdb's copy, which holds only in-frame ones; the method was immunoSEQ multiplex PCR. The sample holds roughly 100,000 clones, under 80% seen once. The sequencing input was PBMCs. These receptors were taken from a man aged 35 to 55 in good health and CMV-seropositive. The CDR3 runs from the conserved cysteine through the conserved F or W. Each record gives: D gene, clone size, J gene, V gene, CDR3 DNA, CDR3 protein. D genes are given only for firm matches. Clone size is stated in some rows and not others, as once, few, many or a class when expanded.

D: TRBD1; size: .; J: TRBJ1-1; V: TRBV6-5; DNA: TGTGCCAGCAGCCCGGGACAGGGGAACACTGAAGCTTTCTTT; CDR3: CASSPGQGNTEAFF
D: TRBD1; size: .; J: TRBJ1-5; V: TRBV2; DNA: TGTGCCAGCTCCGGGACAGGGAGCGATCAGCCCCAGCATTTT; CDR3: CASSGTGSDQPQHF
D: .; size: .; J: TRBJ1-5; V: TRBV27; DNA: TGTGCCAGCAGTCCAGGGGTGACAGACTATAGCAATCAGCCCCAGCATTTT; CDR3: CASSPGVTDYSNQPQHF
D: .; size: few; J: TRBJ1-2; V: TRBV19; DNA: TGTGCCAGTAGTTATAACTATGGCTACACCTTC; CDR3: CASSYNYGYTF
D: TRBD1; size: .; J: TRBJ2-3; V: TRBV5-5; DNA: TGTGCCAGCAGCTTGGTTCCGGGGCAGGGGGTGTATACGCAGTATTTT; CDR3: CASSLVPGQGVYTQYF
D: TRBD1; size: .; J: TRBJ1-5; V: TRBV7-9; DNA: TGTGCCAGCAGCTTAGGTGATACCGGGACAGGGGTAAATCAGCCCCAGCATTTT; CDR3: CASSLGDTGTGVNQPQHF
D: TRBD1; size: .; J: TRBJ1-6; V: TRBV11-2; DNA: TGTGCCAGCAGTTCCAGCCGGGACAGGGAGAGCTCACCCCTCCACTTT; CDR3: CASSSSRDRESSPLHF
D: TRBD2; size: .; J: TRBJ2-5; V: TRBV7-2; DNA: TGTGCCAGCAGCTCCCAAGCGGGGAGAGAGACCCAGTACTTC; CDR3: CASSSQAGRETQYF
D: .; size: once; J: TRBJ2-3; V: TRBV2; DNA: TGTGCCAGCAGTGTGTCTACAGATACGCAGTATTTT; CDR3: CASSVSTDTQYF
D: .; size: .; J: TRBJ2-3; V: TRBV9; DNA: TGTGCCAGCACGGGGGGCTCTCCACTTGATACGCAGTATTTT; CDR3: CASTGGSPLDTQYF
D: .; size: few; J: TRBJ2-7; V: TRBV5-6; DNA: TGTGCCAGCAGCATGGACAGTTCCTACGAGCAGTACTTC; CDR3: CASSMDSSYEQYF
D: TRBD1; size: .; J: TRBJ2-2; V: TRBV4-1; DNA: TGCGCCAGCAGTTCCCAGGGGGCGAGTCGCACCGGGGAGCTGTTTTTT; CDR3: CASSSQGASRTGELFF
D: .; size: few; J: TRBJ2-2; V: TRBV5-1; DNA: TGCGCCAGCAGCTTGGACGGGGGCACCGGGGAGCTGTTTTTT; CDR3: CASSLDGGTGELFF
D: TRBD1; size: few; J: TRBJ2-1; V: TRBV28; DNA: TGTGCCAGCAGCTCGACAGGGCGGCAGTTCTTC; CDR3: CASSSTGRQFF
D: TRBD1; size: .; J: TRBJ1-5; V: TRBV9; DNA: TGTGCCAGCAGCGCCTCCGGACAGGCGACGGATCAGCCCCAGCATTTT; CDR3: CASSASGQATDQPQHF
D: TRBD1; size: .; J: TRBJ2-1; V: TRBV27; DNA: TGTGCCAGCAGTTTATCCCCCCCCGGGACAGGGCAGTTCTTC; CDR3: CASSLSPPGTGQFF
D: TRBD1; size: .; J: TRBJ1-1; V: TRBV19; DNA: TGTGCCAGTAGTATTAAGTATGGGGACAGCTTGATGAACACTGAAGCTTTCTTT; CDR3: CASSIKYGDSLMNTEAFF
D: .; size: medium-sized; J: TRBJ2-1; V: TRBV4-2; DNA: TGTGCCAGCAGCCCCTTAAGGGGGGACAGCAATGAGCAGTTCTTC; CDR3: CASSPLRGDSNEQFF
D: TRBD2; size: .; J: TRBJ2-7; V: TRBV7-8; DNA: TGTGCCAGCAGCTTAGGCGGGGGTCGCTCCTACGAGCAGTACTTC; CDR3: CASSLGGGRSYEQYF
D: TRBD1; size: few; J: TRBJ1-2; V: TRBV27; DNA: TGTGCCAGCAGTTTAGGAACAGGGGGCGGAAAAGGTGGCTACACCTTC; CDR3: CASSLGTGGGKGGYTF
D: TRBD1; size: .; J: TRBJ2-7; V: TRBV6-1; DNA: TGTGCCAGCAGCTGGGGGACAGGTACCTACGAGCAGTACTTC; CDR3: CASSWGTGTYEQYF
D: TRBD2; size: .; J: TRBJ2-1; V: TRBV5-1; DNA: TGCGCCAGCAGCTTACAAGCGGGGGGCCAACGGCATGAGCAGTTCTTC; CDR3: CASSLQAGGQRHEQFF
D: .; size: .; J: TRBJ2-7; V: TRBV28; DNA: TGTGCCAGCAGTTCCCTTTTTGGGACAAAGCTATACGAGCAGTACTTC; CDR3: CASSSLFGTKLYEQYF
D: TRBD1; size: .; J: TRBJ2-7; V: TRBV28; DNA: TGTGCCAGCAGTTTAGGGGGACAGGGGGGCTACGAGCAGTACTTC; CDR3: CASSLGGQGGYEQYF
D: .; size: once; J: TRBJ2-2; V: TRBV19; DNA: TGTGCCAGTAGTGGGGGGGCCACCCTCACCGGGGAGCTGTTTTTT; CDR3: CASSGGATLTGELFF
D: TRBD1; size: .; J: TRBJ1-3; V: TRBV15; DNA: TGTGCCACCAGCAGAGGTAGGACGGGACAGTTTGGAAACACCATATATTTT; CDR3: CATSRGRTGQFGNTIYF